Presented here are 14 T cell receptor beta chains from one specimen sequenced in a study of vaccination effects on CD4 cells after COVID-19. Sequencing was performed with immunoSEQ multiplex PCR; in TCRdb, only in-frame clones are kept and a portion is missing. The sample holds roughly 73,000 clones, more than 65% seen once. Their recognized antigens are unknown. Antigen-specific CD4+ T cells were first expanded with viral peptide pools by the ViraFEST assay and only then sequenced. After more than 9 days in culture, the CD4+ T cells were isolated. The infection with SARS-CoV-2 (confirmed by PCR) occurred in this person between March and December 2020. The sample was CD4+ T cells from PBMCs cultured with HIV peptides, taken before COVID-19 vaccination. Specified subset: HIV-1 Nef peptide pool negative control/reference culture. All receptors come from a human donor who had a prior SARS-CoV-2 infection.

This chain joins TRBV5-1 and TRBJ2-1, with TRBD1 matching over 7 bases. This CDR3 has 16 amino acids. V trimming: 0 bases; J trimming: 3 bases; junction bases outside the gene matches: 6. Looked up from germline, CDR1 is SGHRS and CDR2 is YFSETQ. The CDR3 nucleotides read TGCGCCAGCAGCTTGGGCAGGGACAGTGTCTACAATGAGCAGTTCTTC. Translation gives CASSLGRDSVYNEQFF.

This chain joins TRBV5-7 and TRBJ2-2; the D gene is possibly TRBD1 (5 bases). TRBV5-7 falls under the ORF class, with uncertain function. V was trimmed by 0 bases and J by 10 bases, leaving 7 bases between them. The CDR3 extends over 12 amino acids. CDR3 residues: CASSLETEELFF. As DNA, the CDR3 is TGTGCCAGCAGCTTGGAGACAGAGGAGCTGTTTTTT.

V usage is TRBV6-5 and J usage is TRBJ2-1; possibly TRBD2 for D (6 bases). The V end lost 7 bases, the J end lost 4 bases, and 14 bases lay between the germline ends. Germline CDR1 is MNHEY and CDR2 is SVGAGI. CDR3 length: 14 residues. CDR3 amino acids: CASTRDLPYNEQFF. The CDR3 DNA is TGTGCCAGCACCCGGGACTTACCATACAATGAGCAGTTCTTC.

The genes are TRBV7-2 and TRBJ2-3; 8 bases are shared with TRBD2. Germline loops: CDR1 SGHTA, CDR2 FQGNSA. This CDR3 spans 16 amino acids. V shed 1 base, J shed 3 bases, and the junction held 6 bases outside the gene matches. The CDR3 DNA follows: TGTGCCAGCAGCTTAGTTCGGGGGGGGCCGACAGATACGCAGTATTTT. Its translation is CASSLVRGGPTDTQYF. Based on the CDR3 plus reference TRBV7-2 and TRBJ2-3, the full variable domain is GAGVSQSPSNKVTEKGKDVELRCDPISGHTALYWYRQSLGQGLEFLIYFQGNSAPDKSGLPSDRFSAERTGGSVSTLTIQRTQQEDSAVYLCASSLVRGGPTDTQYFGPGTRLTVL.

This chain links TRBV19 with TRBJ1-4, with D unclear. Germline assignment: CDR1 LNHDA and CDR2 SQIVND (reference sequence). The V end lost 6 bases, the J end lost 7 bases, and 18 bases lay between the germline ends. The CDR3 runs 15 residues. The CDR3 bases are TGTGCCAGTAGCTCCACCGACTATTCAGGTGAAAAACTGTTTTTT. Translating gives CASSSTDYSGEKLFF.

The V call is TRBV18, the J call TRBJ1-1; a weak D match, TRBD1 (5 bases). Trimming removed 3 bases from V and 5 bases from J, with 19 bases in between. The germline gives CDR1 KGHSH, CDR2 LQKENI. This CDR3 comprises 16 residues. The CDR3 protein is CASSPTGPQKKTEAFF. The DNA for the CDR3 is TGTGCCAGCTCACCCACGGGGCCCCAGAAGAAGACTGAAGCTTTCTTT.

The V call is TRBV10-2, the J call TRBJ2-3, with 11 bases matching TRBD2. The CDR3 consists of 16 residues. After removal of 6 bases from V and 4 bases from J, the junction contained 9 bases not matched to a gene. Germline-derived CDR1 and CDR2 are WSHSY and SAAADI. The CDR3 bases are TGCGCCAGCAGGGTAGCGGGAGGGCCCTCGGCAGATACGCAGTATTTT. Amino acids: CASRVAGGPSADTQYF.

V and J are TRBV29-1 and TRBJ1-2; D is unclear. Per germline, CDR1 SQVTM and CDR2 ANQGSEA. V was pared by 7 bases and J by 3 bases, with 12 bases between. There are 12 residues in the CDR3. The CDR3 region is CSAAGNDYGYTF. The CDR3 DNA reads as TGCAGCGCGGCCGGAAACGACTATGGCTACACCTTC.

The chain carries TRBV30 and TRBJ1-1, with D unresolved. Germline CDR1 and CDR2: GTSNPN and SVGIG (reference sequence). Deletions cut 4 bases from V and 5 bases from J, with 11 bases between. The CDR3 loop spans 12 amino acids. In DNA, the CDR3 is TGTGCCTGGACCTTGAATGGGACTGAAGCTTTCTTT. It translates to CAWTLNGTEAFF.

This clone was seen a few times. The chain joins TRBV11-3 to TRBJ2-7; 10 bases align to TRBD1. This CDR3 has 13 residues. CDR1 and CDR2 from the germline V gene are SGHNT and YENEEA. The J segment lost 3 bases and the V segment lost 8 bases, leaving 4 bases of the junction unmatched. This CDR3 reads CASARTGGYEQYF. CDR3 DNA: TGTGCCAGCGCTCGGACAGGGGGCTACGAGCAGTACTTC.

The CDR3 DNA follows: TGCGCCAGCAGCTTCACTAGGGCGGATTTAGACAATGAGCAGTTCTTC. Translating gives CASSFTRADLDNEQFF. The chain uses TRBV5-1 and TRBJ2-1; perhaps TRBD2 as D (5 bases). V lost 2 bases to trimming and J lost 5 bases, with 17 bases between them. CDR1 SGHRS and CDR2 YFSETQ come from the germline V gene. The CDR3 has 16 residues.

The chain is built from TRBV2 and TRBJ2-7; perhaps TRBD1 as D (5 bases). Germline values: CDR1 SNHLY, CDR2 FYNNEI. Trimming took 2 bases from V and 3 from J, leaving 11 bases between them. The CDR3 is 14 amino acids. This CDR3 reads CASSEQGLSYEQYF. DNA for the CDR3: TGTGCCAGCAGTGAACAGGGTCTAAGCTACGAGCAGTACTTC. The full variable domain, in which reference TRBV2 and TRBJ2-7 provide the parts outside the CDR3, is EPEVTQTPSHQVTQMGQEVILRCVPISNHLYFYWYRQILGQKVEFLVSFYNNEISEKSEIFDDQFSVERPDGSNFTLKIRSTKLEDSAMYFCASSEQGLSYEQYFGPGTRLTVT.

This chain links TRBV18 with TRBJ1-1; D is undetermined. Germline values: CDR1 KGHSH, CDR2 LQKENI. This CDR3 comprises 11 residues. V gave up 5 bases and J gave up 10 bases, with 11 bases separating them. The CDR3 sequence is CASSNRDSAFF. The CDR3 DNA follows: TGTGCCAGCTCAAACCGGGATTCAGCTTTCTTT.

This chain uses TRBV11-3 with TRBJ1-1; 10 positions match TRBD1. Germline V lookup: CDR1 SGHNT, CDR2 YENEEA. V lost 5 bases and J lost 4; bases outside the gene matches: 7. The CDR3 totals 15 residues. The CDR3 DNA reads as TGTGCCAGCAGCCCGGGACAGGGGTATGTCACTGAAGCTTTCTTT. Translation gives CASSPGQGYVTEAFF.